The clone carrying this T cell receptor (beta chain) was detected only a few times. Antigen: not known. Germline CDR1 and CDR2: MDHEN and SYDVKM. V lost 4 bases, J lost 13 bases, and 9 bases stayed unmatched. The CDR3 totals 13 residues. Donors counted as nominally healthy when sampled, yet unrecorded immune exposures were likely. The sample comes from a study of cytomegalovirus exposure and HLA in healthy donors. PCR involved 60 Vbeta and 13 Jbeta primers. Sequenced by immunoSEQ multiplex PCR; TCRdb stores in-frame clones only, minus some. The sample has around 180,000 clones; over 70% are singletons. Points from the study as a whole: In a later analysis, DRB1 alleles had the most associated TCRs; HLA-C alleles the fewest.

V usage is TRBV28 and J usage is TRBJ2-2, with 7 bases identical to TRBD1. This TCR derives from a woman under 30 in good health and CMV-seropositive. Source material: PBMCs. The CDR3 here is CASSSGTALGLFF. Written as DNA, the CDR3 is TGTGCCAGCAGTTCCGGGACAGCCCTGGGGCTGTTTTTT.